This T cell receptor (beta chain) was profiled in a study of cytomegalovirus exposure and HLA in healthy donors. Study in general: Findings of an earlier analysis included about 100 million unique TCR beta sequences from 180 million or so T cells. General observations from the study: Later work found most CMV-associated TCR beta chains apparently HLA-restricted. Later analysis demonstrated an association between a missense DCLRE1C variant and TCR beta V- and J-gene trimming. Donors belonging to an Asian-associated ancestry cluster reportedly showed fewer N-insertions in productive TCRs than the 666-donor mean, according to what a later analysis found.

This clone appeared once. The target antigen is unknown. Primers: 60 Vbeta forward and 13 Jbeta reverse. Only in-frame clones appear in the TCRdb table, and some are missing; sequencing was by immunoSEQ multiplex PCR. The data contain approximately 120,000 clones, about 80% of them seen just once; the ten biggest clones take up about 3.9%. The clonotype comes from a woman aged 40 to 55 in good health and CMV-seropositive. Sequenced material: PBMCs.

CDR3 in amino acids: CASSEYGTGDGYTF. The CDR3 DNA reads TGTGCCAGCAGTGAATATGGAACAGGGGATGGCTACACCTTC. The V and J genes are TRBV25-1 and TRBJ1-2, with 7 bases fitting TRBD1. This CDR3 contains 14 residues. Germline CDR1 reads MGHDK; CDR2 reads SYGVNS. V was pared by 0 bases and J by 6 bases, with 4 bases of the junction left unmatched.